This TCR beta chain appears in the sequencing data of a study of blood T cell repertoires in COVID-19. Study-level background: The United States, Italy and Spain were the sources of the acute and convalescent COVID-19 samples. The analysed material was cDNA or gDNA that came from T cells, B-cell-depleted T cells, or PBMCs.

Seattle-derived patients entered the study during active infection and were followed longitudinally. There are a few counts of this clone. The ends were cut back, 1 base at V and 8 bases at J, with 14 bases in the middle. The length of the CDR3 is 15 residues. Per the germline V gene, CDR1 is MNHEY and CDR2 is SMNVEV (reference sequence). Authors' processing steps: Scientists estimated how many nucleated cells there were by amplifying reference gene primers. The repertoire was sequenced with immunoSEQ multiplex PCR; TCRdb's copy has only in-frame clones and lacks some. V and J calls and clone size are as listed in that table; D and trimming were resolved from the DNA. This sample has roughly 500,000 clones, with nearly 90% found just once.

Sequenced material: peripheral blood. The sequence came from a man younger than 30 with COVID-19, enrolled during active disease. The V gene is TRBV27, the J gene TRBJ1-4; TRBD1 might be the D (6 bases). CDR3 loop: CASSLWGRGDEKLFF. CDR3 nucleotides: TGTGCCAGCAGTTTATGGGGCAGGGGCGACGAAAAACTGTTTTTT.